This T cell receptor (beta chain) was sequenced in a study of blood T cells in healthy people across ages. Regarding the study as a whole: Naive CD4+ cells and diversity were both higher in long-lived donors than in aged donors.

PCR was performed a second time for roughly 7 to 12 cycles using a sample-barcoded 5' primer and a J-beta primer mix. TCRdb reprocessed the 5' RACE reads via MiXCR and lists one record per CDR3 protein. The top ten hold 6.5% to 8.5% of the sample, which has 1.5 million to 2 million distinct CDR3 sequences, 28% seen once. Per germline, CDR1 GTSNPN and CDR2 SVGIG (reference sequence). Trimming at V came to 2 bases and at J to 4 bases, leaving 17 bases not matched to a gene. The CDR3 length is 17 residues. This clonotype was counted only a few times. Its antigen is not identified. The receptor comes from a woman in her thirties in good health. The sample comprised blood. The V and J genes are TRBV30 and TRBJ2-7; 7 bases fit TRBD2. The CDR3 bases are TGTGCCTGGAGTTTCCCTCGACCGGGGAGGGAGAGGTACGAGCAGTACTTC. This sequence encodes CAWSFPRPGRERYEQYF.